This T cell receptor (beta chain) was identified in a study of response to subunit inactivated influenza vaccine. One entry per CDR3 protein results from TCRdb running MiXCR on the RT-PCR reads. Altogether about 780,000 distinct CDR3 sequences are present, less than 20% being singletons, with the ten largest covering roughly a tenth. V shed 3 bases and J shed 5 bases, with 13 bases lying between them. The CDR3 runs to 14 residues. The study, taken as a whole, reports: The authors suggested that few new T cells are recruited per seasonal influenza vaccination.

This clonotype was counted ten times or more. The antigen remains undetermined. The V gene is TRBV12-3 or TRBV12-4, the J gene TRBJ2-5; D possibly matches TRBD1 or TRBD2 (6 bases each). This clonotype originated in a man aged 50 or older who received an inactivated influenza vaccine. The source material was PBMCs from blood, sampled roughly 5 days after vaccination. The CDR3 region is CASSFRGRRETQYF. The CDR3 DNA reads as TGTGCCAGCAGTTTCCGGGGGCGCAGGGAGACCCAGTACTTC.